This T cell receptor (beta chain) comes out of a study of blood T cell repertoires in COVID-19. Background on the study: Italy, Spain and the United States were the sources of the convalescent and acute COVID-19 samples. T cells, B-cell-depleted T cells, or PBMCs provided the cDNA or gDNA that served as material.

This clone has more than one count but fewer than ten. The CDR3 extends over 15 amino acids. With 5 bases clipped from V and 4 bases from J, the junction kept 4 bases outside the gene matches. Germline lookup yields CDR1 SNHLY and CDR2 FYNNEI. During active infection, Seattle patients enrolled and were then monitored through disease. Per the original data handling: How many nucleated cells were present was estimated from reference gene primer amplification. Sequenced by immunoSEQ multiplex PCR; TCRdb stores in-frame clones only, minus some. Clonal size and the V and J genes are those of that table, whereas D and trimming came from the DNA. The sample yields about 68,000 clones, around nine tenths seen once.

The chain carries TRBV2 and TRBJ2-2; 10 bases agree with TRBD1. Sequenced input: peripheral blood. This receptor was taken from a man aged 40-49 years with COVID-19, enrolled during active disease. The CDR3 is CASSTGQGGTGELFF. The CDR3 DNA is TGTGCCAGCAGTACCGGACAGGGGGGCACCGGGGAGCTGTTTTTT.